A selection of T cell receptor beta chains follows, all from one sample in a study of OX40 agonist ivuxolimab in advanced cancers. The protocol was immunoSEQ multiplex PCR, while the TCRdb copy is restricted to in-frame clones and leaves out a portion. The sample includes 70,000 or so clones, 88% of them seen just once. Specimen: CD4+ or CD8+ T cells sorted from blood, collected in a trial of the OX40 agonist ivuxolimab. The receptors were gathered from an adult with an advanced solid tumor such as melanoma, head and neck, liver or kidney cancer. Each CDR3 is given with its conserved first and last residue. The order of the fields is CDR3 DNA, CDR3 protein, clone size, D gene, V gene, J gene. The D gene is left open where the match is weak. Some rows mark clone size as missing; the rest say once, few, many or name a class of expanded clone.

cdr3_nt: TGCAGCGCGGGGCAACAGTCTATGGGCTACACCTTC
cdr3_aa: CSAGQQSMGYTF
clone_size: NA
d_call: NA
v_call: TRBV29-1
j_call: TRBJ1-2

cdr3_nt: TGTGCCAGTAGTATTGCCGTTACTAGCACAGATACGCAGTATTTT
cdr3_aa: CASSIAVTSTDTQYF
clone_size: NA
d_call: NA
v_call: TRBV19
j_call: TRBJ2-3

cdr3_nt: TGCGCCAGCAGCTTGGAACTTAACAATGAGCAGTTCTTC
cdr3_aa: CASSLELNNEQFF
clone_size: NA
d_call: NA
v_call: TRBV5-1
j_call: TRBJ2-1

cdr3_nt: TGTGCCAGTAGTATAGCCCAGACAGGGATGAACACTGAAGCTTTCTTT
cdr3_aa: CASSIAQTGMNTEAFF
clone_size: NA
d_call: TRBD1
v_call: TRBV19
j_call: TRBJ1-1

cdr3_nt: TGTGCCAGCAGTAATCGGTATGAGCAGTTCTTC
cdr3_aa: CASSNRYEQFF
clone_size: NA
d_call: NA
v_call: TRBV6-6
j_call: TRBJ2-1

cdr3_nt: TGTGCCATCAGTGACTACTATGGCTACACCTTC
cdr3_aa: CAISDYYGYTF
clone_size: NA
d_call: NA
v_call: TRBV10-3
j_call: TRBJ1-2

cdr3_nt: TGTGCCAGCAAGATAGCGGGAGGTGGGGCCAACGTCCTGACTTTC
cdr3_aa: CASKIAGGGANVLTF
clone_size: once
d_call: TRBD2
v_call: TRBV5-5
j_call: TRBJ2-6

cdr3_nt: TGTGCCAGCAGCCCTGGGATCTCTGGAAACACCATATATTTT
cdr3_aa: CASSPGISGNTIYF
clone_size: once
d_call: NA
v_call: TRBV5-4
j_call: TRBJ1-3

cdr3_nt: TGTGCCAGCAGTTACCGGACTCAGGGGGCAGGGGAAAAACTGTTTTTT
cdr3_aa: CASSYRTQGAGEKLFF
clone_size: NA
d_call: TRBD1
v_call: TRBV6-5
j_call: TRBJ1-4

cdr3_nt: TGTGCCAGCAGCGTAGGCTGGGTAGGGGACAATGAGCAGTTCTTC
cdr3_aa: CASSVGWVGDNEQFF
clone_size: NA
d_call: NA
v_call: TRBV9
j_call: TRBJ2-1

cdr3_nt: TGCGCCAGCAGCTTGAGGGACTACGGAGAGACCCAGTACTTC
cdr3_aa: CASSLRDYGETQYF
clone_size: NA
d_call: TRBD2
v_call: TRBV5-1
j_call: TRBJ2-5

cdr3_nt: TGTGCCAGCAGTTTATTTACGGGTTTGGGCGGCTACACCTTC
cdr3_aa: CASSLFTGLGGYTF
clone_size: once
d_call: NA
v_call: TRBV28
j_call: TRBJ1-2

cdr3_nt: TGCAGTGCTAGAGATCGGGATACGCAGTATTTT
cdr3_aa: CSARDRDTQYF
clone_size: NA
d_call: NA
v_call: TRBV20-1
j_call: TRBJ2-3

cdr3_nt: TGTGCCAGCAGCTTCCGGACAGGGAGAAGCAATGAGCAGTTCTTC
cdr3_aa: CASSFRTGRSNEQFF
clone_size: once
d_call: TRBD1
v_call: TRBV5-4
j_call: TRBJ2-1

cdr3_nt: TGTGCCAGCTCGCCACTAGCGACGAGCACAGATACGCAGTATTTT
cdr3_aa: CASSPLATSTDTQYF
clone_size: once
d_call: TRBD2
v_call: TRBV18
j_call: TRBJ2-3

cdr3_nt: TGTGCCAGCAGTGCTCTAGGGACAGGGGCCCACGAGCAGTACTTC
cdr3_aa: CASSALGTGAHEQYF
clone_size: NA
d_call: TRBD1
v_call: TRBV6-1
j_call: TRBJ2-7

cdr3_nt: TGTGCCAGCAGCGTAGCTTGGAGCATGGACACTGAAGCTTTCTTT
cdr3_aa: CASSVAWSMDTEAFF
clone_size: NA
d_call: NA
v_call: TRBV9
j_call: TRBJ1-1